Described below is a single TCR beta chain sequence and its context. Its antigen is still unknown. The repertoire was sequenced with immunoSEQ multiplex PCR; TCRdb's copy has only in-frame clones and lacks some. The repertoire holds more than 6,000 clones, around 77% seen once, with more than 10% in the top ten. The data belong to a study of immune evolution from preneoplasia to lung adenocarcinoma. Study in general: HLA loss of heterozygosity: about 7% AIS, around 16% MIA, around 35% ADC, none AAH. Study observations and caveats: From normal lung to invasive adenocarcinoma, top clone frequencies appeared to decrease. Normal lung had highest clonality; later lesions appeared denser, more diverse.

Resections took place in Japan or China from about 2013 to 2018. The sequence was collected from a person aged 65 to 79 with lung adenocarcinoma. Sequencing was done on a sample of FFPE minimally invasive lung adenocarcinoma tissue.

This chain's CDR3 is CATSREWTGGEETQYF. The CDR3 DNA reads TGTGCCACCAGCAGAGAGTGGACAGGGGGCGAGGAGACCCAGTACTTC. The rearrangement uses TRBV15 and TRBJ2-5, with TRBD1 matching 11 bases. This CDR3 is 16 amino acids long. Trimming removed 0 bases from V and 5 bases from J; junction bases left unmatched: 5. Germline CDR1 LNHNV, CDR2 YYDKDF (reference sequence).